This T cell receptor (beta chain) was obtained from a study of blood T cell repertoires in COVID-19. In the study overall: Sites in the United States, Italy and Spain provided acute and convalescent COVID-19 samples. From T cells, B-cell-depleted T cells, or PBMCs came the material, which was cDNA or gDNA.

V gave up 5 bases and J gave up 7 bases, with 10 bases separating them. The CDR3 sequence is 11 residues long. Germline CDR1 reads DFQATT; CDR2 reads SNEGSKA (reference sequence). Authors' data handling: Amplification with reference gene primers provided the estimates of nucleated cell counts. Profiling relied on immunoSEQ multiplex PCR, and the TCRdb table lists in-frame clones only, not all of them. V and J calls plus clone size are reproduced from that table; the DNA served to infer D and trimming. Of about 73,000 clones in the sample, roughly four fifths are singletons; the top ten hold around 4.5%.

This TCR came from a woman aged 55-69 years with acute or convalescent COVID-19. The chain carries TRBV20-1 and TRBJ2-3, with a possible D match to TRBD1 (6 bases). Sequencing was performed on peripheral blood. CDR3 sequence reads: CSARWGHTQYF. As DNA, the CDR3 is TGCAGTGCTCGGTGGGGGCATACGCAGTATTTT.